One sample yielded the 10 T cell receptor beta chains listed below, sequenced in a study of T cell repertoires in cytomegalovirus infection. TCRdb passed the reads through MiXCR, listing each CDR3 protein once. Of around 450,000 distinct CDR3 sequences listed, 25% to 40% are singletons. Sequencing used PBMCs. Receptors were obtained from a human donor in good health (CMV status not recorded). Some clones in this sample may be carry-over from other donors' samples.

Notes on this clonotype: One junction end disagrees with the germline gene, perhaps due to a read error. The CDR3 loop reads CASSYDRGRSDTPYF. The DNA for the CDR3 is TGTGCCAGCAGCTACGACAGGGGGCGGTCAGATACGCCGTATTTT. The chain links TRBV11-2 to TRBJ2-3, with TRBD1 identical over 10 bases. The CDR3 totals 15 residues. Germline CDR1 is SGHAT and CDR2 is FQNNGV.

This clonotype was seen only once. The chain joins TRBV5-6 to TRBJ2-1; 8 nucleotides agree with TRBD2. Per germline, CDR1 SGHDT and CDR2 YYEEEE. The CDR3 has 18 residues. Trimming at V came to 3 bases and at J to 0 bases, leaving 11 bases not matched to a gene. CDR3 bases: TGTGCCAGCAGCTGGACCCCAGCGGGGGTGAGCTCCTACAATGAGCAGTTCTTC. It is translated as CASSWTPAGVSSYNEQFF.

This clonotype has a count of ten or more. CDR3 nucleotides: TGTGCCAGCAGTTACTCCGGGACTAGCGGGGGGGCGAGTGAGTTGAATGAGCAGTTCTTC. Translation: CASSYSGTSGGASELNEQFF. The rearrangement uses TRBV6-2 or TRBV6-3 and TRBJ2-1, with TRBD2 identical over 16 bases. Per germline, CDR1 MNHEY and CDR2 SVGEGT. Trimming cost V 0 bases and J 7 bases; bases outside gene matches: 12. The CDR3 totals 20 residues.

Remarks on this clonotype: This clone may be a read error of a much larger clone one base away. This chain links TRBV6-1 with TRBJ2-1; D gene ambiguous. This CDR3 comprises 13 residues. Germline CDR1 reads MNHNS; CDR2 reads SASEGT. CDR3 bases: TGTGCCAGCAGTGAAGCAGGGTGGAATGAGCATTTCTTC. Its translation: CASSEAGWNEHFF.

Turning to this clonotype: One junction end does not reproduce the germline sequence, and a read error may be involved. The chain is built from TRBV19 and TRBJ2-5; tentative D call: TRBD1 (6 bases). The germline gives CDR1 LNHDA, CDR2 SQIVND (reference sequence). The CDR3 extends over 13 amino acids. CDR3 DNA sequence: TGTGCCAGCTCAGGGGCGGTGAAAGAGACCCAGGACTTC. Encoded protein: CASSGAVKETQDF.

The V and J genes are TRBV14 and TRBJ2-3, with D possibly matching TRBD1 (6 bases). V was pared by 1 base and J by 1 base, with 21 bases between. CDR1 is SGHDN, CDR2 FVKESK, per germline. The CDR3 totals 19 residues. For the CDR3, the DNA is TGTGCCAGCAGCCAAGGGGCCACCGGGACAAACCTTCGCACAGATACGCAGTATTTT. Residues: CASSQGATGTNLRTDTQYF.

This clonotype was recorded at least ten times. The DNA of the CDR3 is TGTGCCAGCAGTCGACAGGGTCTGTCGAACTCTGGGGCCAACGTCCTGACTTTC. Translated: CASSRQGLSNSGANVLTF. The chain joins TRBV7-8 to TRBJ2-6; 7 positions match TRBD1. Germline V gene sequence: CDR1 SGHVS, CDR2 FQNEAQ. The CDR3 has 18 residues. The V gene end was trimmed by 6 bases and the J gene end by 0 bases; junction bases not matched to a gene: 11.

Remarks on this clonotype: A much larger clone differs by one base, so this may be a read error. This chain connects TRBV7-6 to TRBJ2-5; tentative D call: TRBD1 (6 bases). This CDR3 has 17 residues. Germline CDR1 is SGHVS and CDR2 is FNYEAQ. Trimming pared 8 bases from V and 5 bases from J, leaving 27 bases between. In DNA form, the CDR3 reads TGTGCCAGCGGGGATAGGGTCGGCAGGGGAACCGGTGAGACCCAGTACTTC. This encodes CASGDRVGRGTGETQYF.

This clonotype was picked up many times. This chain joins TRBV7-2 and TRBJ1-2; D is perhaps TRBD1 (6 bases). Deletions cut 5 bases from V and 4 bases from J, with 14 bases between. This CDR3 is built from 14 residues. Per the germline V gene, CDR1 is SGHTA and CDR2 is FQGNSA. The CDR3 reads CASSKTGDGYGYTF. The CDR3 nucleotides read TGTGCCAGCAGCAAGACAGGCGATGGCTATGGCTACACCTTC.

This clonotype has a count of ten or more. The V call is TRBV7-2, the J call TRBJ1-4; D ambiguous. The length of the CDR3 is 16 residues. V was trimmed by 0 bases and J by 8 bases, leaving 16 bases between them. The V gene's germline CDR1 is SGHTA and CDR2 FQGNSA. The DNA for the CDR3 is TGTGCCAGCAGCTTAGCGCGGGCTACGGGCCCGGAAAAACTGTTTTTT. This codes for CASSLARATGPEKLFF.